This TCR beta chain was captured by sequencing in a study of CD8 T cells in ankylosing spondylitis. This clonotype occurred many times. What it binds is not known. Researchers built TCR beta libraries using quantitative 5'-RACE with molecular barcodes. One entry per CDR3 protein, called by TCRdb with MiXCR from the 5' RACE reads. The table has about 240,000 distinct CDR3 sequences, roughly 8.6% seen once. This CDR3 is 15 amino acids long. The germline CDR1 and CDR2 sequences are DFQATT and SNEGSKA (reference sequence). Trimming took off 5 bases at V and 9 bases at J, with 20 bases between the two ends. Whole-study findings and limits: Disease-linked clones reportedly concentrated significantly in matched ankylosing spondylitis synovial fluid. Both synovial fluid and blood in reactive arthritis had previously been reported to carry some motif variants. Several highly homologous variants formed a TCR beta motif that appeared characteristic of ankylosing spondylitis blood.

Specimen: blood, either unsorted or a sorted T cell fraction (not recorded which). The source of this sequence is a male donor with ankylosing spondylitis or in good health (not recorded which). V is TRBV20-1 and J is TRBJ1-6, with D possibly TRBD1 on 6 matching bases. The CDR3 DNA follows: TGCAGTGCTGCTATGCCGGGACATTCGGTTTCACCCCTCCACTTT. Its protein is CSAAMPGHSVSPLHF.